These T cell receptor beta chains were read from a single sample in a study of shared clonotypes between healthy human individuals. The method was immunoSEQ multiplex PCR; TCRdb's version includes in-frame clones alone and lacks a portion of them. The sample has about 960,000 clones; 76% are singletons. The sequenced material came from memory CD4+ T cells sorted from blood. The receptor set was obtained from a man aged 18 to 30 in good health. Each CDR3 is given with its conserved first and last residue. D genes are given only for firm matches. Clone size, where shown, is once, few, many, or a class for clones that have expanded.

J gene: TRBJ1-2
D gene: NA
clone size: NA
V gene: TRBV6-5
CDR3 DNA: TGTGCCAGCAGACAGGGATCCTTCTGGGGCTACACCTTC
CDR3 protein: CASRQGSFWGYTF

J gene: TRBJ1-2
D gene: TRBD1
clone size: NA
V gene: TRBV30
CDR3 DNA: TGTGCCTGGAGTGTACTTCAGGGGGCGAGCTACACCTTC
CDR3 protein: CAWSVLQGASYTF

J gene: TRBJ1-5
D gene: NA
clone size: once
V gene: TRBV28
CDR3 DNA: TGTGCCAGCAGTCCCCCAGGGAATGGCAATCAGCCCCAGCATTTT
CDR3 protein: CASSPPGNGNQPQHF

J gene: TRBJ2-3
D gene: NA
clone size: NA
V gene: TRBV9
CDR3 DNA: TGTGCCAGCAGCGAAACGGGAGCAGATACGCAGTATTTT
CDR3 protein: CASSETGADTQYF

J gene: TRBJ2-6
D gene: TRBD2
clone size: few
V gene: TRBV10-3
CDR3 DNA: TGTGCCATCAAGTCCCCTAGCGGGGGGGCTGGGGCCAACGTCCTGACTTTC
CDR3 protein: CAIKSPSGGAGANVLTF

J gene: TRBJ2-5
D gene: TRBD2
clone size: NA
V gene: TRBV28
CDR3 DNA: TGTGCCAGCAGTCGCGGGGGGCTAGGGGCAGAGACCCAGTACTTC
CDR3 protein: CASSRGGLGAETQYF

J gene: TRBJ2-7
D gene: NA
clone size: NA
V gene: TRBV2
CDR3 DNA: TGTGCCAGCAGTGAGCGTAGGCCCGATACCTACGAGCAGTACTTC
CDR3 protein: CASSERRPDTYEQYF

J gene: TRBJ1-2
D gene: NA
clone size: NA
V gene: TRBV20-1
CDR3 DNA: TGCAGTGCAGCCGAGCACTATGGCTACACCTTC
CDR3 protein: CSAAEHYGYTF

J gene: TRBJ1-1
D gene: NA
clone size: NA
V gene: TRBV18
CDR3 DNA: TGTGCCAGCTCACCCTTGGAGGGTACTGAAGCTTTCTTT
CDR3 protein: CASSPLEGTEAFF

J gene: TRBJ2-7
D gene: TRBD2
clone size: NA
V gene: TRBV6-6
CDR3 DNA: TGTGCCAGCAGTTCCTCGACTAGCGGGGCTTACGAGCAGTACTTC
CDR3 protein: CASSSSTSGAYEQYF

J gene: TRBJ2-2
D gene: NA
clone size: NA
V gene: TRBV5-1
CDR3 DNA: TGCGCCAGCAGACAGGGTGACGGGGAGCTGTTTTTT
CDR3 protein: CASRQGDGELFF

J gene: TRBJ1-1
D gene: NA
clone size: NA
V gene: TRBV4-3
CDR3 DNA: TGCGCCAGCAGCCAAGATCCATCCGTGAACACTGAAGCTTTCTTT
CDR3 protein: CASSQDPSVNTEAFF

J gene: TRBJ2-3
D gene: NA
clone size: NA
V gene: TRBV15
CDR3 DNA: TGTGCCACCAGCAGGACCCGGTCGCCGGATCGGAAAGGAGATACGCAGTATTTT
CDR3 protein: CATSRTRSPDRKGDTQYF

J gene: TRBJ1-1
D gene: NA
clone size: NA
V gene: TRBV18
CDR3 DNA: TGTGCCAGCTCACCACCGGGACAGAACACTGAAGCTTTCTTT
CDR3 protein: CASSPPGQNTEAFF

J gene: TRBJ2-1
D gene: NA
clone size: NA
V gene: TRBV7-2
CDR3 DNA: TGTGCCAGCAGCTTATCAGGATCGAGTCACGAGCAGTTCTTC
CDR3 protein: CASSLSGSSHEQFF

J gene: TRBJ1-1
D gene: NA
clone size: NA
V gene: TRBV18
CDR3 DNA: TGTGCCAGCTCACCAACTCCGGGAAACACTGAAGCTTTCTTT
CDR3 protein: CASSPTPGNTEAFF

J gene: TRBJ2-7
D gene: NA
clone size: NA
V gene: TRBV27
CDR3 DNA: TGTGCCAGCAGTCCCATCAGGGGTTACGAGCAGTACTTC
CDR3 protein: CASSPIRGYEQYF

J gene: TRBJ1-6
D gene: NA
clone size: NA
V gene: TRBV14
CDR3 DNA: TGTGCCAGCAGCCGATCAAGGGGCGCCAATTCACCCCTCCACTTT
CDR3 protein: CASSRSRGANSPLHF

J gene: TRBJ1-2
D gene: NA
clone size: NA
V gene: TRBV19
CDR3 DNA: TGTGCCAGTAAAACAGCCTACCCCGCTAACTATGGCTACACCTTC
CDR3 protein: CASKTAYPANYGYTF

J gene: TRBJ2-3
D gene: NA
clone size: NA
V gene: TRBV4-3
CDR3 DNA: TGCGCCAGCAGCCAAGCGAGGAGCACAGATACGCAGTATTTT
CDR3 protein: CASSQARSTDTQYF

J gene: TRBJ2-7
D gene: NA
clone size: NA
V gene: TRBV5-1
CDR3 DNA: TGCGCCAGCAGCTTGGAAGGTCGACGGCCCTACGAGCAGTACTTC
CDR3 protein: CASSLEGRRPYEQYF

J gene: TRBJ2-7
D gene: TRBD2
clone size: NA
V gene: TRBV7-2
CDR3 DNA: TGTGCCAGCAGCTTTGGCGGGAGGGTGTACGAGCAGTACTTC
CDR3 protein: CASSFGGRVYEQYF

J gene: TRBJ2-1
D gene: NA
clone size: NA
V gene: TRBV19
CDR3 DNA: TGTGCCAGTAGTATAAGAGCGGGCCCAGGGAATGAGCAGTTCTTC
CDR3 protein: CASSIRAGPGNEQFF

J gene: TRBJ2-7
D gene: TRBD1
clone size: NA
V gene: TRBV18
CDR3 DNA: TGTGCCAGCTCACCGTTCGGACAGGGGGCCTACGAGCAGTACTTC
CDR3 protein: CASSPFGQGAYEQYF

J gene: TRBJ2-5
D gene: NA
clone size: NA
V gene: TRBV5-1
CDR3 DNA: TGCGCCAGCAGGGAAGGGGAGACCCAGTACTTC
CDR3 protein: CASREGETQYF

J gene: TRBJ2-7
D gene: TRBD2
clone size: NA
V gene: TRBV5-1
CDR3 DNA: TGCGCCCGCAGCCCGGGGCGGGGGGGCGTTGCTCAGACCTACGAGCAGTACTTC
CDR3 protein: CARSPGRGGVAQTYEQYF

J gene: TRBJ2-1
D gene: TRBD1
clone size: NA
V gene: TRBV9
CDR3 DNA: TGTGCCAGCACCGTAGGGGCAGGGGGAGTTAATGAGCAGTTCTTC
CDR3 protein: CASTVGAGGVNEQFF

J gene: TRBJ2-7
D gene: TRBD1
clone size: NA
V gene: TRBV5-1
CDR3 DNA: TGCGCCAGCAGCAACCGAAGCGACAGGGGGAGCGAGCAGTACTTC
CDR3 protein: CASSNRSDRGSEQYF

J gene: TRBJ2-5
D gene: NA
clone size: once
V gene: TRBV19
CDR3 DNA: TGTGCCAGTAGTCCGAGGGCGACGTACCAAGAGACCCAGTACTTC
CDR3 protein: CASSPRATYQETQYF

J gene: TRBJ2-7
D gene: NA
clone size: NA
V gene: TRBV19
CDR3 DNA: TGTGCCAGTAGTATAGCGGGGGGCCACTACGAGCAGTACTTC
CDR3 protein: CASSIAGGHYEQYF